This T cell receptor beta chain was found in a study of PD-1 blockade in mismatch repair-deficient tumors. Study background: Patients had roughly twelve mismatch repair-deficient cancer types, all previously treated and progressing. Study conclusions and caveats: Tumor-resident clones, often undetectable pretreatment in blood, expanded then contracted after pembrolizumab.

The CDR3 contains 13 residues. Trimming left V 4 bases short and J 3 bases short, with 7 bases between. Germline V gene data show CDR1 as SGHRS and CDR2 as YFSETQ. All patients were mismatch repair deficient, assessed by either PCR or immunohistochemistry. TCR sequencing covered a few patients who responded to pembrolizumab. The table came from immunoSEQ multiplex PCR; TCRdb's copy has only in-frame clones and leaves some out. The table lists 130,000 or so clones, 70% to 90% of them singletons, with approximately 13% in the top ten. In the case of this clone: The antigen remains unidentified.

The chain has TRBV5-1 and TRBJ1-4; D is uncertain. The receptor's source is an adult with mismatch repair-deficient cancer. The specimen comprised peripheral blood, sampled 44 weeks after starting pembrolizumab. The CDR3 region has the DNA TGCGCCAGCAGCGGAGCGCCTAATGAAAAACTGTTTTTT. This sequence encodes CASSGAPNEKLFF.